This T cell receptor (beta chain) comes out of a study of T-cell memory formation after mild COVID-19. TCRdb used MiXCR to reprocess the 5' RACE reads, holding one entry per CDR3 protein. This sample has 200,000 to 250,000 distinct CDR3 sequences, with around 17% found just once. The CDR3 loop spans 16 amino acids. Germline V CDR1 and CDR2: DFQATT, SNEGSKA (reference sequence). The ends lost 0 bases at V and 4 bases at J; junction bases unmatched: 8. This clonotype occurred a few times. V gene TRBV20-1 combines with J gene TRBJ2-3; 9 positions match TRBD2. What was sequenced was PBMCs or a T cell subset sorted from them (not recorded which). The TCR was taken from a young man who had mild COVID-19 (a few samples of this study predate the infection). Cell type and time point are not known. The CDR3 reads CSARDPQRGEADTQYF. CDR3 DNA: TGCAGTGCTAGAGATCCTCAGCGGGGGGAGGCAGATACGCAGTATTTT.